The 20 T cell receptor beta chains below come from one sample, sequenced in a study of cytomegalovirus exposure and HLA in healthy donors. PCR amplification relied on 60 Vbeta primers (plus 13 Jbeta primers). The repertoire was sequenced with immunoSEQ multiplex PCR; TCRdb's copy has only in-frame clones and lacks some. The sample lists about 190,000 clones, 87% occurring once. Sequenced sample: PBMCs. The receptor source for this set is a man aged 25-40 years in good health and CMV-seronegative.

The V and J genes are TRBV10-3 and TRBJ2-7; 8 bases line up with TRBD1. This CDR3 is built from 14 residues. J was trimmed by 6 bases and V by 4 bases; bases with no gene match: 8. CDR1 is ENHRY and CDR2 is SYGVKD in the germline V gene. The CDR3 loop is CAISAGQGASEQYF. The CDR3 bases are TGTGCCATCAGTGCTGGGCAGGGGGCCTCCGAGCAGTACTTC.

The CDR3: CAITLDNANTGELFF. CDR3 DNA: TGTGCCATCACCTTAGATAACGCGAACACCGGGGAGCTGTTTTTT. This sequence joins TRBV2 and TRBJ2-2; the D is unclear. CDR3 length: 15 residues. Trimming shortened V by 10 bases and J by 0 bases, and 15 bases separated the two germline ends. The germline gives CDR1 SNHLY, CDR2 FYNNEI.

The chain has TRBV6-1 and TRBJ2-1, with TRBD1 identical over 8 bases. The V gene's germline CDR1 is MNHNS and CDR2 SASEGT. The CDR3 length is 15 residues. With V trimmed by 6 bases and J by 0 bases, 4 bases remained unmatched. The CDR3 DNA sequence: TGTGCCAGCAGCACCGGGACAGGCTCCTACAATGAGCAGTTCTTC. Encoded protein: CASSTGTGSYNEQFF.

The V gene is TRBV6-5, the J gene TRBJ2-5; D is possibly TRBD2 (5 bases). The CDR3 extends over 15 amino acids. Per the germline V gene, CDR1 is MNHEY and CDR2 is SVGAGI. The ends were cut back, 6 bases at V and 5 bases at J, with 19 bases in the middle. The CDR3 region is CASRLAGGSRETQYF. The CDR3 DNA is TGTGCCAGCAGGCTAGCAGGAGGCTCCAGGGAGACCCAGTACTTC.

This chain links TRBV30 with TRBJ2-1; a possible D gene is TRBD2 (6 bases). V lost 3 bases and J 7 bases, leaving 7 bases between the germline ends. Germline V gene sequence: CDR1 GTSNPN, CDR2 SVGIG (reference sequence). The CDR3 loop spans 11 amino acids. Here the CDR3 DNA reads TGTGCCTGGAGGGGACTGAATGAGCAGTTCTTC. This codes for CAWRGLNEQFF.

The rearrangement links TRBV6-5 to TRBJ2-2; D may be TRBD2 (6 bases). Trimming removed 9 bases from V and 8 bases from J, with 13 bases in between. Looked up from germline, CDR1 is MNHEY and CDR2 is SVGAGI. The length of the CDR3 is 12 residues. As DNA, the CDR3 is TGTGCCAGTCAGTCGGGGAGGGGGGAGCTGTTTTTT. Translated: CASQSGRGELFF.

V gene TRBV2 combines with J gene TRBJ2-3; D is undetermined. CDR1 and CDR2 (germline): SNHLY, FYNNEI. The CDR3 runs 15 residues. Trimming removed 5 bases from V and 0 bases from J, with 12 bases in between. CDR3: CASSLWASSTDTQYF. The CDR3 DNA sequence: TGTGCCAGCAGTTTGTGGGCAAGTAGCACAGATACGCAGTATTTT.

This chain joins TRBV5-5 and TRBJ2-2, with D possibly TRBD2 on 5 matching bases. This CDR3 comprises 17 residues. V was shortened by 4 bases and J by 0 bases, with 16 bases between the two germline ends. Germline CDR1 and CDR2: SGHKS and YYEKEE (reference sequence). CDR3 sequence: CASSRDDYRANTGELFF. CDR3 DNA: TGTGCCAGCAGCCGTGATGACTACCGCGCGAACACCGGGGAGCTGTTTTTT.

The rearrangement uses TRBV6-5 and TRBJ2-2; TRBD2 is a possible D gene (6 bases). Germline CDR1 reads MNHEY; CDR2 reads SVGAGI. The CDR3 runs 14 residues. V was trimmed by 1 base and J by 5 bases, leaving 8 bases between them. CDR3 DNA: TGTGCCAGCAGTTACTTAGGAGGGACCGGGGAGCTGTTTTTT. Amino acids: CASSYLGGTGELFF.

The CDR3 DNA follows: TGTGCCAGCAGTTCCGGGTTGAGCTCCTACGAGCAGTACTTC. Its protein is CASSSGLSSYEQYF. This rearrangement joins TRBV5-5 to TRBJ2-7; no clear D gene. Trimming stripped 5 bases from V and 0 bases from J, with 12 bases between. CDR1 and CDR2 (germline): SGHKS, YYEKEE (reference sequence). This CDR3 comprises 14 residues.

The gene calls are TRBV6-5 and TRBJ1-5; D may be TRBD1 (5 bases). This CDR3 contains 13 residues. Between the trimmed V and J ends, which lost 6 bases and 4 bases, there was a span of 10 bases. The germline V gene has CDR1 MNHEY and CDR2 SVGAGI. The DNA for the CDR3 is TGTGCCAGCAGACAGGTGCCTAATCAGCCCCAGCATTTT. This translates into CASRQVPNQPQHF.

This chain connects TRBV7-9 to TRBJ1-2; D gene unclear. V lost 5 bases and J lost 8, with 21 bases in between. Germline V gives CDR1 SEHNR, CDR2 FQNEAQ (reference sequence). The CDR3 covers 15 residues. This chain's CDR3 is CASSTTDVFLKGYTF. The DNA for the CDR3 is TGTGCCAGCAGCACTACCGACGTTTTTCTAAAGGGCTACACCTTC.

The rearrangement uses TRBV7-2 and TRBJ1-4; a weak D match, TRBD1 (5 bases). In germline, CDR1 is SGHTA, CDR2 FQGNSA. V lost 7 bases, J lost 7 bases, and 13 bases lay in between. The CDR3 length is 13 residues. The CDR3 sequence: CASNFGGTEKLFF. The CDR3 region has the DNA TGTGCCAGCAACTTTGGAGGGACTGAAAAACTGTTTTTT.

This chain uses TRBV7-9 with TRBJ1-2; maybe TRBD1 (6 bases). There are 14 residues in the CDR3. The V and J ends lost 5 bases and 2 bases respectively, with 12 bases between them. CDR1 SEHNR and CDR2 FQNEAQ come from the germline V gene (reference sequence). CDR3 loop: CASSTRGQNYGYTF. CDR3 sequence (DNA): TGTGCCAGCAGCACCAGGGGTCAGAACTATGGCTACACCTTC.

This clone was seen once. The genes are TRBV15 and TRBJ1-1; a possible D gene is TRBD1 (5 bases). The germline V and J ends were trimmed by 3 bases and 3 bases, with 8 bases remaining between them. CDR3 size: 13 residues. The germline gives CDR1 LNHNV, CDR2 YYDKDF (reference sequence). CDR3 in DNA: TGTGCCACCAGCAGGGGGGGGTACACTGAAGCTTTCTTT. Its protein is CATSRGGYTEAFF.

This clone has only a few counts. This chain links TRBV14 with TRBJ2-5; 8 bases match TRBD1. Germline trimming cut 4 bases from V and 4 bases from J; bases unmatched to any gene: 14. CDR1 is SGHDN and CDR2 is FVKESK in the germline V gene. The CDR3 is made up of 17 amino acids. The CDR3 DNA sequence: TGTGCCAGCAGCCCGGCGCGAGGGGACAGGATTTCAGAGACCCAGTACTTC. Protein product: CASSPARGDRISETQYF.

This clone was detected only once. CDR3 bases: TGTGCCAGCAGCTTGGCCCCCACCGAGCAGTACTTC. Its translation: CASSLAPTEQYF. V is TRBV7-2 and J is TRBJ2-7; D not resolved. This CDR3 spans 12 amino acids. The V gene's germline CDR1 is SGHTA and CDR2 FQGNSA. The germline V and J ends were trimmed by 3 bases and 6 bases, with 9 bases remaining between them. The full variable domain, rest sourced from reference TRBV7-2 and TRBJ2-7, is GAGVSQSPSNKVTEKGKDVELRCDPISGHTALYWYRQSLGQGLEFLIYFQGNSAPDKSGLPSDRFSAERTGGSVSTLTIQRTQQEDSAVYLCASSLAPTEQYFGPGTRLTVT.

V usage is TRBV11-2 and J usage is TRBJ1-1; TRBD1 aligns across 7 bases. The CDR3 totals 17 residues. V lost 5 bases to trimming and J lost 0 bases; unmatched junction nucleotides: 12. Germline V gives CDR1 SGHAT, CDR2 FQNNGV. The CDR3 region has the DNA TGTGCCAGCAGCCGAGGAAACAGGGGCTCCATGAACACTGAAGCTTTCTTT. Residues: CASSRGNRGSMNTEAFF.

The gene calls are TRBV6-6 and TRBJ1-6; 7 bases agree with TRBD1. There are 14 residues in the CDR3. The germline gives CDR1 MNHNY, CDR2 SVGAGI (reference sequence). The V and J ends lost 7 bases and 6 bases, in that order; junction bases with no gene match: 6. Here the CDR3 reads CASNSGTANSPLHF. In DNA form, the CDR3 reads TGTGCCAGCAACTCCGGGACAGCTAATTCACCCCTCCACTTT.

This clone was counted between two and nine times. CDR3 in DNA: TGTGCCAGCAGCACTACCGGGACAGGGGAGTCACCCCTCCACTTT. Encoded protein: CASSTTGTGESPLHF. V and J are TRBV6-5 and TRBJ1-6; 10 bases fit TRBD1. Unmatched junction bases numbered 9, after V lost 6 bases and J lost 10 bases. The germline V gene encodes CDR1 MNHEY and CDR2 SVGAGI. The CDR3 has 15 residues.